The following is a T cell receptor beta chain sequence with its context. Its target is not known. This entry is derived from a study of T-cell memory formation after mild COVID-19. Overall study: Most TCR clusters belonged to a single donor. Study-wide points: Memory sampled before infection contained some responding clones, suggesting cross-reactive memory joined.

Constant-segment primers served in 5'RACE that generated TCR alpha and TCR beta cDNA libraries bearing sample barcodes and UMIs. TCRdb re-analysed the 5' RACE reads in MiXCR, keeping a single row per CDR3 protein. Of fewer than 140,000 distinct CDR3 sequences detected, about an eighth appear once; the ten largest clones hold under 30%. Input material: PBMCs or a T cell subset sorted from them (not recorded which). This receptor was obtained from an adult woman who had mild COVID-19 (a few samples of this study predate the infection). Cell type and time point are not known.

The CDR3: CASSFLSGSIHNEQFF. The CDR3 DNA sequence: TGTGCCAGCAGTTTCCTGAGCGGGAGTATCCACAATGAGCAGTTCTTC. The chain is built from TRBV6-5 and TRBJ2-1, with 8 bases fitting TRBD2. Trimming at V came to 4 bases and at J to 5 bases, leaving 10 bases not matched to a gene. This CDR3 spans 16 amino acids. The germline CDR1 and CDR2 sequences are MNHEY and SVGAGI.